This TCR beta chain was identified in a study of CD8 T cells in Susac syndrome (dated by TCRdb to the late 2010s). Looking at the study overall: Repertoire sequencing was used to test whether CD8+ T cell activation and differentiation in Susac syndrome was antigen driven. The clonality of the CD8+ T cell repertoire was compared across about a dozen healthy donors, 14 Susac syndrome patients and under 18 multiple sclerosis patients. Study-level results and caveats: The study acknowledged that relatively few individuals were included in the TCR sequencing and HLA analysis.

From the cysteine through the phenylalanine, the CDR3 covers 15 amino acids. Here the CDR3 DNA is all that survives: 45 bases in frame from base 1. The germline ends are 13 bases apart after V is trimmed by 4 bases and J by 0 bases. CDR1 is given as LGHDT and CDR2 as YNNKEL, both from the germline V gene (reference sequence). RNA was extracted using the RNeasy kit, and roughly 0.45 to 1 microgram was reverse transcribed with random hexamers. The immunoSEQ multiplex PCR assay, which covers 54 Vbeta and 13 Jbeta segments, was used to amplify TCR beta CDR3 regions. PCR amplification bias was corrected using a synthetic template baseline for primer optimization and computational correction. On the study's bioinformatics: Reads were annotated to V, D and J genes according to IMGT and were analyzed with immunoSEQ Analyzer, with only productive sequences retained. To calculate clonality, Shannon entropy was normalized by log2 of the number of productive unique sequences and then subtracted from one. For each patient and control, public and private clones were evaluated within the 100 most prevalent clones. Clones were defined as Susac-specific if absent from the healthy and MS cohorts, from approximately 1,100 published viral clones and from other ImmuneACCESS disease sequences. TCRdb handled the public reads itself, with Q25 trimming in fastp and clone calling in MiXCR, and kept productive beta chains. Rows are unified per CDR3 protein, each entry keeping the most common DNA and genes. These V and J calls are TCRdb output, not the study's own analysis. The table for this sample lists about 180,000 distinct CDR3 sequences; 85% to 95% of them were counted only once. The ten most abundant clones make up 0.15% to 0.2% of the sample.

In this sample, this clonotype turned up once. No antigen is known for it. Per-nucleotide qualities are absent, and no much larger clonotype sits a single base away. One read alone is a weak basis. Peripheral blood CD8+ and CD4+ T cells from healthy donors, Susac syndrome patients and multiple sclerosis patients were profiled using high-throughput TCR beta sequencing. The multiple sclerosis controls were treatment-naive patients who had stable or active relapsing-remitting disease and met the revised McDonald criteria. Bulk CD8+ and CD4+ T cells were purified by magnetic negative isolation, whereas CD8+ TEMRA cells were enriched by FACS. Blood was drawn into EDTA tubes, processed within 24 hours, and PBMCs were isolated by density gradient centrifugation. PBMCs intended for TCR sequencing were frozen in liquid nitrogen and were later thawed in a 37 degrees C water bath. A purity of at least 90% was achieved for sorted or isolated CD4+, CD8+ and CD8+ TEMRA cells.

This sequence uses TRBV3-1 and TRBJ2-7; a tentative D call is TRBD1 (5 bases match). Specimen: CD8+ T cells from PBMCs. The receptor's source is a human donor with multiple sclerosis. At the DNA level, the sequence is TGTGCCAGCAGCCCCTTCCAGGGTATCTCCTACGAGCAGTACTTC. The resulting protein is CASSPFQGISYEQYF.